A selection of T cell receptor beta chains follows, all from one sample in a study of T cells in Graves' hyperthyroidism and ophthalmopathy. TCRdb ran MiXCR on the multiplex PCR reads and lists one entry per CDR3 protein. The repertoire has hundreds of thousands of distinct CDR3 sequences, about a third of them found once; the top ten carry roughly 30%. The sample taken for sequencing was blood. The receptors originated from a woman aged 40 to 50 with Graves' hyperthyroidism. CDR3s include the opening cysteine and the closing phenylalanine or tryptophan. D genes are given only for firm matches. Where a row states a size, it is once, few, many or the class of an expanded clone; other rows omit it.

TRBV2,-,-,TRBJ1-3,CASTPGLGTIGNTIYF,TGTGCCAGCACGCCGGGACTGGGGACAATCGGAAACACCATATATTTT
TRBV29-1,-,-,TRBJ1-3,CSVAGTGNTIYF,TGCAGCGTCGCCGGGACCGGTAACACCATATATTTT
TRBV7-2,few,-,TRBJ1-1,CASTEGGGSNTEAFF,TGTGCCAGCACCGAAGGGGGGGGGTCTAACACTGAAGCTTTCTTT
TRBV7-2,many,-,TRBJ2-7,CASRSTGNSYEQYF,TGTGCCAGCAGATCCACAGGGAACTCCTACGAGCAGTACTTC
TRBV6-6,-,-,TRBJ1-3,CAISGGSRLSSGSTIYF,TGTGCCATCAGCGGCGGCTCTCGTCTTAGCTCTGGAAGCACCATATATTTT
TRBV6-5,-,TRBD2,TRBJ2-5,CASSWTSGGPGETQYF,TGTGCCAGCAGTTGGACTAGCGGGGGGCCGGGAGAGACCCAGTACTTC
TRBV19,-,TRBD2,TRBJ2-4,CASRAGESGNIQYF,TGTGCCAGTCGAGCGGGAGAATCGGGAAACATTCAGTACTTC
TRBV12-3/TRBV12-4,-,-,TRBJ1-4,CASSYRSGSTNEKLFF,TGTGCCAGCAGTTACAGATCAGGGTCAACTAATGAAAAACTGTTTTTT
TRBV15,many,-,TRBJ1-2,CATSRGGDFDGYTF,TGTGCCACCAGCAGAGGGGGGGACTTCGATGGCTACACCTTC
TRBV9,-,-,TRBJ1-1,CASSRAGGNTEAFF,TGTGCCAGCAGTCGTGCCGGTGGTAACACTGAAGCTTTCTTT
TRBV30,-,TRBD1,TRBJ2-5,CACTTGGQETQYF,TGTGCCTGCACGACAGGGGGCCAAGAGACCCAGTACTTC
TRBV28,few,-,TRBJ1-1,CASGRDSYGEAFF,TGTGCCAGCGGCCGCGACAGTTACGGAGAAGCTTTCTTT
TRBV14,many,TRBD1,TRBJ1-2,CASSQRDRDGYTF,TGTGCCAGCAGCCAAAGAGACAGGGATGGCTACACCTTC
TRBV2,many,-,TRBJ2-5,CASSDYQETQYF,TGTGCCAGCAGTGACTATCAAGAGACCCAGTACTTC
TRBV10-3,many,-,TRBJ1-5,CAIGTDDANQPQHF,TGTGCCATCGGGACCGACGACGCCAATCAGCCCCAGCATTTT
TRBV7-2,-,-,TRBJ2-7,CASSLPGTSLSYEQYF,TGTGCCAGCAGCTTACCCGGGACTTCCCTCTCCTACGAGCAGTACTTC
TRBV20-1,-,-,TRBJ2-3,CSARWAIRDTQYF,TGCAGTGCTAGATGGGCAATTCGGGATACGCAGTATTTT
TRBV6-5,-,-,TRBJ1-2,CASRVGTGFYGYTF,TGTGCCAGTCGGGTGGGGACCGGATTCTATGGCTACACCTTC
TRBV7-9,few,-,TRBJ2-7,CASSLAGGVLEQYF,TGTGCCAGCAGCTTAGCGGGGGGAGTCCTCGAGCAGTACTTC
TRBV20-1,-,TRBD1,TRBJ2-5,CSARKGAYRDRVDTQYF,TGCAGTGCTAGGAAGGGGGCCTACCGGGACAGAGTAGATACGCAGTACTTC
TRBV24-1,-,-,TRBJ2-7,CATSRGWGYEQYF,TGTGCCACCTCGCGGGGCTGGGGCTACGAGCAGTACTTC
TRBV29-1,-,-,TRBJ2-5,CSLGWLGKETQYF,TGCAGCTTGGGGTGGCTGGGAAAAGAGACCCAGTACTTC
TRBV4-3,few,-,TRBJ2-6,CASSQVAGGGSGANVLTF,TGCGCCAGCAGCCAAGTTGCAGGAGGAGGATCTGGGGCCAACGTCCTGACTTTC
TRBV27,few,-,TRBJ2-7,CASSLSIREAYEQYF,TGTGCCAGCAGTTTATCGATCAGGGAGGCCTACGAGCAGTACTTC
TRBV2,-,-,TRBJ1-1,CASSFFWGRRTEAFF,TGTGCCAGCAGCTTTTTCTGGGGGCGACGGACTGAAGCTTTCTTT
TRBV5-1,-,-,TRBJ2-2,CASSPLESRNTGELFF,TGTGCCAGCTCACCACTGGAAAGTCGGAACACCGGGGAGCTGTTTTTT
TRBV7-2,-,TRBD1,TRBJ2-6,CASSQDDGQGAGGANVLTF,TGCGCCAGCAGCCAAGACGATGGACAGGGGGCGGGTGGGGCCAACGTCCTGACTTTC
TRBV10-3,many,-,TRBJ1-2,CAISELGGAYGYTF,TGTGCCATCAGTGAGCTGGGCGGAGCATATGGCTACACCTTC
TRBV6-5,-,TRBD1,TRBJ2-7,CASRRQGGSYEQYF,TGTGCCAGCAGACGACAGGGGGGGTCCTACGAGCAGTACTTC
TRBV9,-,TRBD2,TRBJ2-7,CVSSVEAGNPYEQYF,TGTGTCAGCAGCGTAGAAGCGGGAAACCCCTACGAGCAGTACTTC
TRBV25-1,many,TRBD1,TRBJ1-6,CASNSGQGISPLHF,TGTGCCAGCAATTCGGGACAGGGGATTTCACCCCTCCACTTT
TRBV24-1,-,TRBD1,TRBJ2-7,CATSAMGQGSYEQYF,TGTGCCACCAGTGCTATGGGACAGGGGTCGTACGAGCAGTACTTC
TRBV29-1,many,TRBD2,TRBJ2-7,CSVESLAGAYEQYF,TGCAGCGTTGAGAGCCTAGCGGGAGCCTACGAGCAGTACTTC
TRBV24-1,-,TRBD1,TRBJ2-7,CATGTGYEQYF,TGTGCCACCGGGACAGGCTACGAGCAGTACTTC
TRBV2,-,-,TRBJ2-1,CASSEGLNNEQFF,TGTGCCAGCAGTGAGGGCCTAAACAATGAGCAGTTCTTC
TRBV7-2,-,-,TRBJ1-6,CASSLEEQGSPLHF,TGTGCCAGCAGCTTGGAGGAACAGGGTTCACCCCTCCACTTT
TRBV5-1,few,-,TRBJ1-3,CASSFDVFSGNTIYF,TGCGCCAGCAGCTTTGACGTATTCTCTGGAAACACCATATATTTT
TRBV10-3,few,-,TRBJ2-6,CASTDHGTGANVLTF,TGTGCCAGCACCGACCACGGTACTGGGGCCAACGTCCTGACTTTC
TRBV6-6,-,-,TRBJ2-7,CASSYSGDRKSYEQYF,TGTGCCAGCAGTTACTCGGGCGACCGGAAATCCTACGAGCAGTACTTC
TRBV2,many,-,TRBJ1-6,CASRGPGNSPLHF,TGTGCCAGCAGGGGGCCCGGTAATTCACCCCTCCACTTT